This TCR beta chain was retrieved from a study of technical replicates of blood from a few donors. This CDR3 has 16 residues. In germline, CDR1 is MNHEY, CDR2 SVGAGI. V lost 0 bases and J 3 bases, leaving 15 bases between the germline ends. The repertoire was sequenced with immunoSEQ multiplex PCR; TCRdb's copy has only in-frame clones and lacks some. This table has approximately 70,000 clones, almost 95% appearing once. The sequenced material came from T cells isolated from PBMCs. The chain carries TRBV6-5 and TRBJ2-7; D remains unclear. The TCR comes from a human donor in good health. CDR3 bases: TGTGCCAGCAGTTACTCTTCAGGAAATGCCTACTACGAGCAGTACTTC. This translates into CASSYSSGNAYYEQYF.